This note documents a single T cell receptor beta chain sequence. Under the authors' procedure: Estimates of nucleated cell counts were drawn from the amplification of reference gene primers. Only in-frame clones appear in the TCRdb table, and some are missing; sequencing was by immunoSEQ multiplex PCR. The DNA gave D and trimming, while V, J and clone size come from that table. The sample holds 110,000 to 150,000 clones, 84% seen once. This entry is derived from a study of blood T cell repertoires in COVID-19. Study at large: There were acute and convalescent COVID-19 samples, and they came from the United States, Italy and Spain.

After removal of 4 bases from V and 1 base from J, the junction contained 5 bases not matched to a gene. CDR3 length: 15 residues. The germline CDR1 and CDR2 sequences are SGHDN and FVKESK. Sequenced sample: peripheral blood. The chain carries TRBV14 and TRBJ2-3; 7 nucleotides match TRBD2. The receptor's source is a human donor in a cohort sampled during active COVID-19. The CDR3 spells CASSRGGWGTDTQYF. The CDR3 DNA follows: TGTGCCAGCAGCCGGGGGGGGTGGGGCACAGATACGCAGTATTTT.